One sample yielded the 29 T cell receptor beta chains listed below, sequenced in a study of radiotherapy plus CTLA-4 blockade in lung cancer (dated by TCRdb to 2016 to 2019). The library was generated by the immunoSEQ multiplex PCR assay. The table was pulled from immuneACCESS by TCRdb, which kept in-frame rearrangements only. Such tables lose some clones; where checked, under half of the loss comes from unresolved V genes, and the rest has no known cause. In all, the sample holds some 30,000 clones, and 70% to 75% of those were seen once. The top ten clonotypes cover roughly 14% of the sample. The sequenced sample was peripheral blood, obtained from a patient treated with radiotherapy plus ipilimumab. The receptors shown here come from a human donor with non-small cell lung cancer that progressed on radiotherapy plus ipilimumab.

The chain links TRBV5-6 to TRBJ2-3; 9 nucleotides agree with TRBD1. Germline CDR1 reads SGHDT; CDR2 reads YYEEEE. This CDR3 has 15 amino acids. The V gene end was trimmed by 3 bases and the J gene end by 5 bases; junction bases not matched to a gene: 7. Here the CDR3 reads CASSSRMDRGDTQYF. Written as DNA, the CDR3 is TGTGCCAGCAGCTCTAGGATGGACAGGGGAGATACGCAGTATTTT. Looking up the rest from reference TRBV5-6 and TRBJ2-3 gives the full variable domain: DAGVTQSPTHLIKTRGQQVTLRCSPKSGHDTVSWYQQALGQGPQFIFQYYEEEERQRGNFPDRFSGHQFPNYSSELNVNALLLGDSALYLCASSSRMDRGDTQYFGPGTRLTVL.

The chain employs TRBV6-5 and TRBJ1-5; 9 bases are a match to TRBD1. In germline, CDR1 is MNHEY, CDR2 SVGAGI. The CDR3 loop spans 14 amino acids. Trimming at V came to 2 bases and at J to 6 bases, leaving 2 bases not matched to a gene. DNA for the CDR3: TGTGCCAGCAGTTACGGGACAGGGAGTCAGCCCCAGCATTTT. It codes for CASSYGTGSQPQHF.

In its sample, this clone was seen a few times. The rearrangement uses TRBV19 and TRBJ1-5; possibly TRBD1 for D (5 bases). Between the trimmed V and J ends, which lost 5 bases and 2 bases, there was a span of 10 bases. The CDR3 sequence is 14 residues long. The germline V gene has CDR1 LNHDA and CDR2 SQIVND (reference sequence). CDR3 sequence reads: CASSATVGNQPQHF. CDR3 in DNA: TGTGCCAGTAGTGCGACAGTAGGCAATCAGCCCCAGCATTTT. The variable domain in full, completed from reference TRBV19 and TRBJ1-5, reads DGGITQSPKYLFRKEGQNVTLSCEQNLNHDAMYWYRQDPGQGLRLIYYSQIVNDFQKGDIAEGYSVSREKKESFPLTVTSAQKNPTAFYLCASSATVGNQPQHFGDGTRLSIL.

The rearrangement joins TRBV2 to TRBJ2-5, with TRBD2 matching over 15 bases. J was trimmed by 5 bases and V by 5 bases; bases with no gene match: 6. Germline lookup yields CDR1 SNHLY and CDR2 FYNNEI. The CDR3 contains 16 residues. In nucleotides, the CDR3 is TGTGCCAGCAGTACGGGACTAGCGGGAGGAGGTGAGACCCAGTACTTC. As protein: CASSTGLAGGGETQYF.

A single count supports this clone. The chain has TRBV4-1 and TRBJ2-4; D remains unclear. Deletions cut 0 bases from V and 3 bases from J, with 3 bases between. Germline CDR1 reads MGHRA; CDR2 reads YSYEKL. CDR3 length equals 13 residues. The CDR3 sequence: CASSQENKNIQYF. CDR3 bases: TGCGCCAGCAGCCAAGAAAACAAAAACATTCAGTACTTC.

The chain links TRBV28 to TRBJ2-5; 10 bases match TRBD2. CDR3 length: 15 residues. CDR1 is MDHEN and CDR2 is SYDVKM in the germline V gene. V lost 5 bases, J lost 5 bases, and 8 bases stayed unmatched. This CDR3 is CASSVAGGRGETQYF. CDR3 nucleotides: TGTGCCAGCAGTGTAGCGGGAGGAAGGGGGGAGACCCAGTACTTC. Looking up the rest from reference TRBV28 and TRBJ2-5 gives the full variable domain: DVKVTQSSRYLVKRTGEKVFLECVQDMDHENMFWYRQDPGLGLRLIYFSYDVKMKEKGDIPEGYSVSREKKERFSLILESASTNQTSMYLCASSVAGGRGETQYFGPGTRLLVL.

The chain combines TRBV19 with TRBJ2-1; 8 positions match TRBD2. CDR3 length equals 15 residues. CDR1 and CDR2 (germline): LNHDA, SQIVND (reference sequence). Losses at the gene ends were 3 bases for V and 4 bases for J; bases not matched to a gene: 5. CDR3 bases: TGTGCCAGTAGTATCCACACGGGAGGGTACAATGAGCAGTTCTTC. Protein sequence: CASSIHTGGYNEQFF.

The V call is TRBV28, the J call TRBJ2-7; tentative D call: TRBD1 (8 bases). Germline assignment: CDR1 MDHEN and CDR2 SYDVKM. Trimming removed 4 bases from V and 0 bases from J, with 16 bases in between. The CDR3 contains 16 residues. The CDR3 spells CASSSTGEGSSYEQYF. The CDR3 DNA is TGTGCCAGCAGTTCGACAGGGGAGGGTAGCTCCTACGAGCAGTACTTC.

J is TRBJ2-7 and V is TRBV2; 8 bases match TRBD2. Trimming at V came to 4 bases and at J to 2 bases, leaving 7 bases not matched to a gene. CDR3 size: 15 residues. Germline CDR1 and CDR2: SNHLY and FYNNEI. The CDR3 protein is CASSGRGGMTYEQYF. In DNA, the CDR3 is TGTGCCAGCAGTGGTCGCGGGGGGATGACCTACGAGCAGTACTTC.

The chain carries TRBV4-1 and TRBJ2-7; TRBD1 aligns across 7 bases. This CDR3 region has 14 residues. Trimming at V came to 1 base and at J to 4 bases, leaving 4 bases not matched to a gene. Per the germline V gene, CDR1 is MGHRA and CDR2 is YSYEKL. The DNA for the CDR3 is TGCGCCAGCAGCCAAGGACAGGGTCTATACGAGCAGTACTTC. Encoded protein: CASSQGQGLYEQYF.

The chain couples TRBV5-6 to TRBJ1-5, with unresolved D. This CDR3 contains 14 residues. The germline CDR1 and CDR2 sequences are SGHDT and YYEEEE. Trimming took 2 bases from V and 6 from J, leaving 12 bases between them. CDR3 DNA: TGTGCCAGCAGCTTTGGCGGTGGTTTTCAGCCCCAGCATTTT. This translates into CASSFGGGFQPQHF. Based on the CDR3 plus reference TRBV5-6 and TRBJ1-5, the full variable domain is DAGVTQSPTHLIKTRGQQVTLRCSPKSGHDTVSWYQQALGQGPQFIFQYYEEEERQRGNFPDRFSGHQFPNYSSELNVNALLLGDSALYLCASSFGGGFQPQHFGDGTRLSIL.

The chain recombines TRBV4-1 with TRBJ2-1, with 8 positions matching TRBD2. Losses at the gene ends were 4 bases for V and 0 bases for J; bases not matched to a gene: 11. This CDR3 region has 18 residues. Per the germline V gene, CDR1 is MGHRA and CDR2 is YSYEKL. CDR3 nucleotide sequence: TGCGCCAGCAGCCTAAGGACTAGCCGGTTCGGCTCCTACAATGAGCAGTTCTTC. Translating it yields CASSLRTSRFGSYNEQFF.

The chain employs TRBV4-3 and TRBJ1-3, with no clear D. Germline V gene sequence: CDR1 LGHNA, CDR2 YSLEER. V was shortened by 4 bases and J by 2 bases, with 12 bases between the two germline ends. CDR3 length: 15 residues. The CDR3 DNA reads as TGCGCCAGCAGCCCTCAAAGGGCGGCTGGAAACACCATATATTTT. Protein sequence: CASSPQRAAGNTIYF.

V usage is TRBV6-5 and J usage is TRBJ2-5, with 7 positions matching TRBD1. The CDR3 is 13 residues long. Germline CDR1 and CDR2: MNHEY and SVGAGI. V shed 7 bases and J 2 bases; nucleotides not matched to a gene: 4. This CDR3 reads CASKGAVQETQYF. For the CDR3, the DNA is TGTGCCAGCAAGGGGGCAGTACAAGAGACCCAGTACTTC.

In its sample, this clone was seen once. This sequence joins TRBV4-1 and TRBJ1-5; possible D gene TRBD1, 6 bases. Germline-derived CDR1 and CDR2 are MGHRA and YSYEKL. CDR3 length equals 15 residues. V lost 1 base and J lost 4, with 11 bases in between. CDR3 in DNA: TGCGCCAGCAGCCAAGGTTCAGGGGCGAATCAGCCCCAGCATTTT. Translated, it gives CASSQGSGANQPQHF.

This chain connects TRBV4-1 to TRBJ2-2, with 14 bases matching TRBD2. The germline CDR1 and CDR2 sequences are MGHRA and YSYEKL. Unmatched junction bases numbered 5, after V lost 0 bases and J lost 5 bases. The CDR3 totals 18 residues. CDR3 loop: CASSQEGTSGSMTGELFF. CDR3 DNA sequence: TGCGCCAGCAGCCAAGAAGGGACTAGCGGGAGTATGACCGGGGAGCTGTTTTTT.

The V and J genes are TRBV9 and TRBJ2-1; 11 positions agree with TRBD2. This CDR3 has 16 residues. The V gene end was trimmed by 0 bases and the J gene end by 4 bases; junction bases not matched to a gene: 3. Germline V gene data show CDR1 as SGDLS and CDR2 as YYNGEE. In DNA form, the CDR3 reads TGTGCCAGCAGCGTAGTTTCTAGCGGGGGGTACAATGAGCAGTTCTTC. Protein: CASSVVSSGGYNEQFF. Supplemented by reference TRBV9 and TRBJ2-1, the full variable domain reads DSGVTQTPKHLITATGQRVTLRCSPRSGDLSVYWYQQSLDQGLQFLIQYYNGEERAKGNILERFSAQQFPDLHSELNLSSLELGDSALYFCASSVVSSGGYNEQFFGPGTRLTVL.

The chain joins TRBV7-9 to TRBJ1-5, with 7 positions matching TRBD1. The CDR3 is made up of 16 amino acids. The V gene end was trimmed by 0 bases and the J gene end by 5 bases; junction bases not matched to a gene: 7. The germline gives CDR1 SEHNR, CDR2 FQNEAQ (reference sequence). In DNA form, the CDR3 reads TGTGCCAGCAGCTTAGCAGGTGACAGGGACTATCAGCCCCAGCATTTT. This gives the protein CASSLAGDRDYQPQHF.

Remarks on this clone: The germline gene is not matched at one end of the junction; a read error may be the cause. The chain joins TRBV9 to TRBJ2-3; 9 nucleotides match TRBD2. Germline loops: CDR1 SGDLS, CDR2 YYNGEE. The CDR3 covers 16 residues. The CDR3 loop reads CASSAGVREGTGTQYF. The CDR3 region has the DNA TGTGCCAGCAGCGCCGGGGTGCGGGAGGGCACAGGTACGCAGTATTTT.

The rearrangement joins TRBV2 to TRBJ2-1; D is undetermined. This CDR3 contains 15 residues. Trimming removed 1 base at V and 0 bases at J, with 7 bases between. Germline V CDR1 and CDR2: SNHLY, FYNNEI. The CDR3 nucleotides are TGTGCCAGCAGTGAAGTTAGTGTCTCCTACAATGAGCAGTTCTTC. It codes for CASSEVSVSYNEQFF.

The chain is built from TRBV5-8 and TRBJ1-1; D is unresolved. The germline V gene encodes CDR1 SGHTS and CDR2 YDEGEE. CDR3 length equals 15 residues. With 0 bases removed from V and 5 bases from J, the gap between germline ends came to 14 bases. The CDR3 protein is CASSLDVGDGTEAFF. CDR3 coding DNA: TGTGCCAGCAGCTTGGATGTGGGTGATGGAACTGAAGCTTTCTTT.

In this sample, this clone turned up a few times. The chain recombines TRBV2 with TRBJ2-1, with TRBD1 as a possible D gene (5 bases). From germline, CDR1 is SNHLY and CDR2 FYNNEI. This CDR3 region has 17 residues. Trimming cost V 0 bases and J 7 bases, with 19 bases left between them. The CDR3 protein is CASSEALRLRQFNEQFF. CDR3 sequence (DNA): TGTGCCAGCAGTGAAGCGCTTCGATTAAGACAGTTTAATGAGCAGTTCTTC.

This clone was detected a few times. CDR3 loop: CASSPSGNAGELFF. CDR3 bases: TGTGCCAGCAGCCCGTCGGGAAACGCCGGGGAGCTGTTTTTT. This sequence joins TRBV7-6 and TRBJ2-2, with D perhaps matching TRBD2 (5 bases). CDR1 SGHVS and CDR2 FNYEAQ come from the germline V gene. This CDR3 region has 14 residues. Trimming stripped 5 bases from V and 6 bases from J, with 13 bases between.

Only one count was recorded for this clone. The chain employs TRBV9 and TRBJ1-3; tentatively, D is TRBD1 (5 bases). The length of the CDR3 is 15 residues. V lost 0 bases and J 1 base, leaving 8 bases between the germline ends. Germline CDR1 and CDR2: SGDLS and YYNGEE. The CDR3: CASSVAAGSGNTIYF. The CDR3 nucleotides read TGTGCCAGCAGCGTAGCGGCAGGGTCTGGAAACACCATATATTTT.

This clone was recorded only once. This chain links TRBV10-2 with TRBJ1-1; possible D gene TRBD1, 5 bases. Deletions cut 8 bases from V and 1 base from J, with 14 bases between. Per the germline V gene, CDR1 is WSHSY and CDR2 is SAAADI. The CDR3 is 14 residues long. The CDR3 sequence: CASRVGVSNTEAFF. In DNA, the CDR3 is TGCGCCAGCCGGGTGGGGGTTTCGAACACTGAAGCTTTCTTT.

V usage is TRBV6-6 and J usage is TRBJ2-1, with 7 bases lining up with TRBD2. Germline CDR1 is MNHNY and CDR2 is SVGAGI (reference sequence). CDR3 size: 15 residues. J lost 1 base, V lost 5 bases, and 5 bases had no gene match. The chain's CDR3 is CASSLREVSYNEQFF. CDR3 in DNA: TGTGCCAGCAGTCTCCGGGAGGTGTCCTACAATGAGCAGTTCTTC.

This chain joins TRBV7-2 and TRBJ2-1, with D unresolved. The CDR3 contains 12 residues. Germline assignment: CDR1 SGHTA and CDR2 FQGNSA. The V and J ends lost 3 bases and 4 bases respectively, with 4 bases between them. The CDR3 loop reads CASSLGYNEQFF. The CDR3 DNA reads TGTGCCAGCAGCTTGGGGTACAATGAGCAGTTCTTC.

CDR3 DNA sequence: TGTGCCAGCAGCGAGGGGACAGGGAATAGCAATCAGCCCCAGCATTTT. It encodes CASSEGTGNSNQPQHF. The chain uses TRBV5-4 and TRBJ1-5; 9 positions match TRBD1. The length of the CDR3 is 16 residues. V lost 4 bases to trimming and J lost 0 bases; unmatched junction nucleotides: 5. Germline V lookup: CDR1 SGHNT, CDR2 YYREEE (reference sequence).

The chain couples TRBV19 to TRBJ1-2; D remains ambiguous. The CDR3 is 13 residues long. The V gene's germline CDR1 is LNHDA and CDR2 SQIVND (reference sequence). V was trimmed by 6 bases and J by 3 bases, leaving 11 bases between them. CDR3 sequence (DNA): TGTGCCAGTAGCCCTGAAGGCGACTATGGCTACACCTTC. It specifies CASSPEGDYGYTF.